The next 22 T cell receptor beta chains were all read from a single sample in a study of regulatory T cells in long-lasting Graves disease. The time point: newly diagnosed GD, antithyroid drugs for less than 3 months. Extracted RNA from PBMCs served as the source of the TCR library. Combining iRepertoire HTBI primers with Arm-PCR of CDR3 regions, the authors built TCR beta libraries. A single record per CDR3 protein comes from TCRdb applying MiXCR to the multiplex PCR reads. Here the sample spans 250,000 to 400,000 distinct CDR3 sequences, 18% being singletons. The sequencing here drew on peripheral blood mononuclear cells (PBMCs), taken at new diagnosis, from a patient treated with antithyroid drugs. Receptors originate from a female donor with Graves disease.

This clonotype occurred a few times. CDR3 in DNA: TGTGCCAGCAGAGACGCGGGGGGCTGGATTGAAGCTTTCTTT. Its protein is CASRDAGGWIEAFF. The chain uses TRBV2 and TRBJ1-1; D might be TRBD1 (6 bases). The CDR3 is 14 residues long. The germline V gene encodes CDR1 SNHLY and CDR2 FYNNEI. V lost 6 bases to trimming and J lost 7 bases, with 18 bases between them. The whole variable domain, filled in from reference TRBV2 and TRBJ1-1, reads EPEVTQTPSHQVTQMGQEVILRCVPISNHLYFYWYRQILGQKVEFLVSFYNNEISEKSEIFDDQFSVERPDGSNFTLKIRSTKLEDSAMYFCASRDAGGWIEAFFGQGTRLTVV.

To note about this clonotype: This likely stems from a read error, as it lies one base from a far larger clone. The chain joins TRBV2 to TRBJ2-7; 11 bases align to TRBD2. This CDR3 spans 16 amino acids. Germline V lookup: CDR1 SNHLY, CDR2 FYNNEI. The trim removed 4 bases at V and 7 bases at J, leaving 12 bases unmatched. DNA of the CDR3: TGTGCCAGCAGTGTTAGGGGGACTAGCGGCTACAATGAGCAGTACTTC. This gives the protein CASSVRGTSGYNEQYF.

There are many counts of this clonotype. The J gene is TRBJ2-3, the V gene TRBV7-9, with a weak D call TRBD2 (6 bases). Trimming took off 5 bases at V and 2 bases at J, with 20 bases between the two ends. There are 17 residues in the CDR3. CDR1 and CDR2 from the germline V gene are SEHNR and FQNEAQ (reference sequence). CDR3 nucleotides: TGTGCCAGCAGCCCTTTCCTCGGGGGAGGCATCACAGATACGCAGTATTTT. It specifies CASSPFLGGGITDTQYF.

The chain employs TRBV6-1 and TRBJ2-1; 8 bases line up with TRBD2. The germline CDR1 and CDR2 sequences are MNHNS and SASEGT. The CDR3 consists of 15 residues. The V and J ends lost 7 bases and 7 bases, in that order; junction bases with no gene match: 12. The DNA of the CDR3 is TGTGCCAGCAACCTGGGACTAGGGGAATATAATGAGCAGTTCTTC. Protein product: CASNLGLGEYNEQFF.

This clonotype was recorded many times. V and J are TRBV29-1 and TRBJ2-7; the D call may be TRBD1 or TRBD2 (6 bases each). V was cut by 0 bases and J by 6 bases, with 9 bases left in between. The CDR3 runs to 12 residues. CDR1 is SQVTM and CDR2 is ANQGSEA in the germline V gene. CDR3 loop: CSVEERGAEQYF. CDR3 bases: TGCAGCGTTGAAGAAAGGGGGGCCGAGCAGTACTTC.

Ten or more counts support this clonotype. The rearrangement uses TRBV4-1 and TRBJ2-2; TRBD2 aligns across 8 bases. V was clipped by 6 bases and J by 5 bases; unmatched bases: 14. Germline lookup yields CDR1 MGHRA and CDR2 YSYEKL. The CDR3 is 17 amino acids. The CDR3 loop reads CASRPILDREGTGELFF. DNA for the CDR3: TGCGCCAGCAGACCCATTCTAGACCGGGAGGGTACCGGGGAGCTGTTTTTT.

This clonotype was counted at least ten times. The chain is built from TRBV25-1 and TRBJ2-3; TRBD1 is a possible D gene (6 bases). Trimming cost V 3 bases and J 6 bases, with 10 bases left between them. CDR1 and CDR2 (germline): MGHDK, SYGVNS. The length of the CDR3 is 13 residues. The CDR3 DNA reads TGTGCCAGCAGTGACGAAAGGGGGGATACGCAGTATTTT. Its translation: CASSDERGDTQYF.

This clonotype was observed a handful of times. The rearrangement uses TRBV13 and TRBJ2-3; no clear D. CDR3 size: 15 residues. The ends were cut back, 6 bases at V and 1 base at J, with 14 bases in the middle. Germline CDR1 is PRHDT and CDR2 is FYEKMQ (reference sequence). The CDR3 region has the DNA TGTGCCAGCAGGAAGGCGATCGGTGGCACAGATACGCAGTATTTT. Translation: CASRKAIGGTDTQYF.

This clonotype was observed many times. The chain has TRBV2 and TRBJ2-7; 11 nucleotides agree with TRBD2. From germline, CDR1 is SNHLY and CDR2 FYNNEI. The CDR3 sequence is 14 residues long. With 6 bases clipped from V and 2 bases from J, the junction kept 3 bases outside the gene matches. For the CDR3, the DNA is TGTGCCAGCAGAATAGCGGGAGGGGCCTACGAGCAGTACTTC. Its translation is CASRIAGGAYEQYF.

This clonotype was observed at least ten times. The chain joins TRBV27 to TRBJ1-5; D perhaps matches TRBD1 (6 bases). The V gene's germline CDR1 is MNHEY and CDR2 SMNVEV (reference sequence). The CDR3 has 15 amino acids. V was cut by 5 bases and J by 5 bases, with 16 bases left in between. The CDR3 region is CASSSGGQGYQPQHF. DNA for the CDR3: TGTGCCAGCAGTAGTGGGGGGCAGGGATATCAGCCCCAGCATTTT.

This clonotype is deemed medium-sized. J is TRBJ2-3 and V is TRBV20-1, with D uncertain. V lost 5 bases, J lost 4 bases, and 19 bases lay in between. The CDR3 extends over 15 amino acids. CDR1 and CDR2 from the germline V gene are DFQATT and SNEGSKA (reference sequence). In nucleotides, the CDR3 is TGCAGTGCTCTCGAAACGGCCGGTTCGTCAGATACGCAGTATTTT. Translating it yields CSALETAGSSDTQYF.

Turning to this clonotype: A far larger clone is one base from this, pointing to a likely read error. The chain employs TRBV10-3 and TRBJ2-1; unclear D gene. Germline V CDR1 and CDR2: ENHRY, SYGVKD. The V end lost 4 bases, the J end lost 10 bases, and 17 bases lay between the germline ends. The CDR3 consists of 14 residues. CDR3 nucleotides: TGTGCCATCAGTGCCCCTTCGCTGGCCTACGAGCAGTTCTTC. This codes for CAISAPSLAYEQFF.

In its sample, this clonotype was seen many times. This chain links TRBV27 with TRBJ2-3; 10 positions match TRBD2. This CDR3 spans 16 amino acids. After removal of 2 bases from V and 4 bases from J, the junction contained 6 bases not matched to a gene. CDR1 is MNHEY, CDR2 SMNVEV, per germline (reference sequence). The CDR3 protein is CASSLKAGGVPDTQYF. The CDR3 region has the DNA TGTGCCAGCAGTTTAAAAGCGGGAGGGGTCCCAGATACGCAGTATTTT.

The genes are TRBV24-1 and TRBJ2-5; 9 bases fit TRBD1. This CDR3 region has 16 residues. The germline CDR1 and CDR2 sequences are KGHDR and SFDVKD. J gave up 5 bases and V 6 bases, and 12 bases lay outside the gene matches. CDR3 coding DNA: TGTGCCACCAGTTCCACCGGGACAGGGTCAGGGGAGACCCAGTACTTC. Translating gives CATSSTGTGSGETQYF.

This clonotype was detected many times. V and J are TRBV27 and TRBJ2-4; perhaps TRBD1 as D (5 bases). Germline V CDR1 and CDR2: MNHEY, SMNVEV (reference sequence). CDR3 length equals 15 residues. Trimming pared 6 bases from V and 2 bases from J, leaving 14 bases between. Here the CDR3 reads CASRPLPGPKNIQYF. The CDR3 DNA follows: TGTGCCAGCAGGCCCCTCCCAGGGCCCAAAAACATTCAGTACTTC.

This clonotype has a count of ten or more. The V call is TRBV28, the J call TRBJ2-3; no clear D. Trimming removed 5 bases at V and 4 bases at J, with 16 bases between. The CDR3 covers 15 residues. Germline assignment: CDR1 MDHEN and CDR2 SYDVKM. CDR3 in amino acids: CASSPWSDNADTQYF. The CDR3 nucleotides read TGTGCCAGCAGTCCTTGGTCGGATAATGCAGATACGCAGTATTTT. Full variable domain (rest looked up from reference TRBV28 and TRBJ2-3): DVKVTQSSRYLVKRTGEKVFLECVQDMDHENMFWYRQDPGLGLRLIYFSYDVKMKEKGDIPEGYSVSREKKERFSLILESASTNQTSMYLCASSPWSDNADTQYFGPGTRLTVL.

This clonotype was detected only a few times. The chain recombines TRBV18 with TRBJ2-7; 9 bases are shared with TRBD1. Germline CDR1 reads KGHSH; CDR2 reads LQKENI. With V trimmed by 4 bases and J by 6 bases, 7 bases remained unmatched. This CDR3 is built from 14 residues. This CDR3 is CASSRDRVAFEQYF. The CDR3 nucleotides read TGTGCCAGCTCACGGGACAGGGTTGCATTCGAGCAGTACTTC.

This clonotype was detected ten times or more. The J gene is TRBJ1-1, the V gene TRBV19; possible D gene TRBD1, 6 bases. The CDR3 length is 18 residues. CDR1 and CDR2 from the germline V gene are LNHDA and SQIVND (reference sequence). Trimming removed 1 base at V and 0 bases at J, with 18 bases between. CDR3 coding DNA: TGTGCCAGTAGTATAGTTGGGGGCCGAGTCCCTATGAACACTGAAGCTTTCTTT. Protein: CASSIVGGRVPMNTEAFF. Based on the CDR3 plus reference TRBV19 and TRBJ1-1, the full variable domain is DGGITQSPKYLFRKEGQNVTLSCEQNLNHDAMYWYRQDPGQGLRLIYYSQIVNDFQKGDIAEGYSVSREKKESFPLTVTSAQKNPTAFYLCASSIVGGRVPMNTEAFFGQGTRLTVV.

V usage is TRBV18 and J usage is TRBJ2-7, with TRBD1 matching over 7 bases. CDR3 length equals 14 residues. The germline V gene encodes CDR1 KGHSH and CDR2 LQKENI. Trimming cost V 4 bases and J 5 bases; bases outside gene matches: 8. CDR3 coding DNA: TGTGCCAGCTCACGACGGGACAGAGCCGACGAGCAGTACTTC. Protein sequence: CASSRRDRADEQYF.

This clonotype was recorded many times. The chain has TRBV6-1 and TRBJ1-2; D possibly corresponds to TRBD1 (6 bases). CDR1 is MNHNS and CDR2 is SASEGT in the germline V gene. The CDR3 sequence is 13 residues long. Trimming took off 2 bases at V and 6 bases at J, with 10 bases between the two ends. The CDR3 region has the DNA TGTGCCAGCAGTGAACTGGGGGCTCATGGCTACACCTTC. This sequence encodes CASSELGAHGYTF.

This clonotype was counted many times. The rearrangement links TRBV11-2 to TRBJ1-2, with a tentative D call TRBD1 (6 bases). The CDR3 covers 16 residues. The germline CDR1 and CDR2 sequences are SGHAT and FQNNGV. V lost 6 bases to trimming and J lost 5 bases, with 22 bases between them. CDR3 amino acids: CASRPIQGAVGYGYTF. DNA of the CDR3: TGTGCCAGCAGGCCCATACAGGGTGCCGTGGGGTATGGCTACACCTTC.

To note about this clonotype: A far bigger clonotype differs at one base, so this is likely a read error. The chain combines TRBV6-1 with TRBJ1-4; D call uncertain. V lost 3 bases and J lost 6, with 17 bases in between. CDR1 is MNHNS and CDR2 is SASEGT in the germline V gene. CDR3 length equals 16 residues. CDR3 sequence: CASSEPKGRGDEKLFF. The CDR3 DNA reads TGTGCCAGCAGTGAGCCGAAAGGCCGGGGAGATGAAAAACTGTTTTTT.